The rows below give T cell receptor beta chains drawn from one sample of a study of OX40 agonist ivuxolimab in advanced cancers. The table came from immunoSEQ multiplex PCR; TCRdb's copy has only in-frame clones and leaves some out. The sample holds tens of thousands of clones, around 90% seen once. Sequencing used CD4+ or CD8+ T cells sorted from blood, obtained in a trial of the OX40 agonist ivuxolimab. All receptors come from an adult with an advanced solid tumor such as melanoma, head and neck, liver or kidney cancer. Both conserved end residues are part of each CDR3. The D gene is left open where the match is weak. Clone size is given for some rows only: seen once, a few or many times, or a class if the clone is expanded.

clone_size j_call v_call d_call cdr3_length cdr3_nt cdr3_aa
NA TRBJ2-5 TRBV20-1 NA 11 TGCAGTGCTAGAGATCCGGAGACCCAGTACTTC CSARDPETQYF
NA TRBJ1-4 TRBV23-1 TRBD1 14 TGCGCCAGCAGTTTCGGACAGGTTCGTGAAAAACTGTTTTTT CASSFGQVREKLFF
NA TRBJ1-5 TRBV28 TRBD1 15 TGTGCCAGCAGAACAGGGGGCGGAGGCAATCAGCCCCAGCATTTT CASRTGGGGNQPQHF
NA TRBJ2-1 TRBV19 TRBD1 16 TGTGCCAGTAGTGAAGGGGACAGGGTTAGGTACAATGAGCAGTTCTTC CASSEGDRVRYNEQFF
few TRBJ2-1 TRBV28 TRBD1 13 TGTGCCAGCAGTCTCAGACAGGGTTGGGAGCAGTTCTTC CASSLRQGWEQFF
NA TRBJ1-5 TRBV6-6 NA 14 TGTGCCAGCAGTTGGGACGGATACAATCAGCCCCAGCATTTT CASSWDGYNQPQHF
NA TRBJ1-3 TRBV14 TRBD1 12 TGTGCCAGCAGCCAAGATCGACAGGGGTTCCTCTTT CASSQDRQGFLF
few TRBJ2-1 TRBV6-1 TRBD2 15 TGTGCCAGCAGTGTTAGCGGGAGGTCCTACAATGAGCAGTTCTTC CASSVSGRSYNEQFF
few TRBJ2-5 TRBV7-2 NA 16 TGTGCCAGCAGCTCCCCCCGGGACTCCTGGGGAGAGACCCAGTACTTC CASSSPRDSWGETQYF
NA TRBJ2-1 TRBV27 NA 15 TGTGCCAGCAGTTTAATGGCGGCGGACTACAATGAGCAGTTCTTC CASSLMAADYNEQFF
NA TRBJ2-1 TRBV9 TRBD2 16 TGTGCCAGCAGCGTAGGCCCTAGCGGGGACCTCAATGAGCAGTTCTTC CASSVGPSGDLNEQFF
NA TRBJ1-2 TRBV14 NA 12 TGTGCCAGCAGCCAAGGTTACTATGGCTACACCTTC CASSQGYYGYTF
NA TRBJ2-7 TRBV7-9 NA 15 TGTGCCAGCAGCTTAGGAAGCGGGCCTGACTCCGAGCAGTACTTC CASSLGSGPDSEQYF
NA TRBJ2-1 TRBV10-1 NA 13 TGCGCCAGCAGTGATACTCAAAATAATGAGCAGTTCTTC CASSDTQNNEQFF
NA TRBJ2-7 TRBV7-9 NA 15 TGTGCCAGCAGCTTAATGTCAGGGATACAATACGAGCAGTACTTC CASSLMSGIQYEQYF
NA TRBJ1-1 TRBV29-1 TRBD1 13 TGCAGCGTTGGTCGGCAGGGGGACACTGAAGCTTTCTTT CSVGRQGDTEAFF
NA TRBJ2-1 TRBV12-5 NA 14 TGTGCTAGTGGGAAGGGGAACTCCTACAATGAGCAGTTCTTC CASGKGNSYNEQFF
once TRBJ2-7 TRBV18 TRBD2 15 TGTGCCAGCTCACCTGGACTAGCGGGGGCCTACGAGCAGTACTTC CASSPGLAGAYEQYF
NA TRBJ1-2 TRBV27 TRBD1 15 TGTGCCAGCAGAATGAGACAGGGGGCCGTAAGTGGCTACACCTTC CASRMRQGAVSGYTF
NA TRBJ1-2 TRBV25-1 TRBD1 16 TGTGCCAGCAGTGACCCCGGGACCGAGGGGGCCTATGGCTACACCTTC CASSDPGTEGAYGYTF
NA TRBJ2-7 TRBV5-1 TRBD1 15 TGCGCCAGCAGCCCCGGGACAGGGAGCACCACCGAGCAGTACTTC CASSPGTGSTTEQYF
NA TRBJ1-2 TRBV4-1 NA 15 TGCGCCAGCAGCCAAGAAAGTGGCAGGGACTATGGCTACACCTTC CASSQESGRDYGYTF
NA TRBJ1-2 TRBV19 NA 12 TGTGCCAGTAGTATGGAGAACTATGGCTACACCTTC CASSMENYGYTF
NA TRBJ2-7 TRBV6-1 NA 13 TGTGCCAGCAGTGAAGCCTGGGACTCTAAACAGTACTTC CASSEAWDSKQYF
NA TRBJ2-2 TRBV6-5 NA 14 TGTGCCAGCAGTCCCACTTTGGACGGGGTACGGCTGTTTTTT CASSPTLDGVRLFF
NA TRBJ2-3 TRBV29-1 TRBD1 14 TGCAGCGTGGTTAGACAGGGGGCAACAGATACGCAGTATTTT CSVVRQGATDTQYF
NA TRBJ2-7 TRBV18 NA 14 TGTGCCAGCTCACTCCCGGGACTGGCCTACGAGCAGTACTTC CASSLPGLAYEQYF
once TRBJ2-1 TRBV6-4 NA 15 TGTGCCAGCAGTGACACACACGGGGGCTACAATGAGCAGTTCTTC CASSDTHGGYNEQFF
NA TRBJ2-3 TRBV7-2 TRBD2 18 TGTGCCAGCAGCTTACGGGTGTCTAGCGGGGGGGTATTGGATACGCAGTATTTT CASSLRVSSGGVLDTQYF
NA TRBJ2-7 TRBV5-1 TRBD2 24 TGCGCCAGCAGCTTTTCCCCTCTCGGCAGGGGGCAAGGTAGCGGGAGGCAGAGCTCCTACGAGCAGTACTTC CASSFSPLGRGQGSGRQSSYEQYF
NA TRBJ2-7 TRBV15 TRBD1 16 TGTGCCACCAGCATATACCAGGGACAGGACACCATCGAGCAGTACTTC CATSIYQGQDTIEQYF
NA TRBJ2-4 TRBV9 NA 14 TGTGCCAGCAGCGTAGTGGAAGGGACGAACATTCAGTACTTC CASSVVEGTNIQYF
NA TRBJ2-5 TRBV10-3 NA 11 TGTGCCATCAGTGACGGGGAGACCCAGTACTTC CAISDGETQYF
NA TRBJ2-1 TRBV5-1 NA 16 TGCGCCAGCAGCTTGGAGGTCGGGCTAGCGAGAAATGAGCAGTTCTTC CASSLEVGLARNEQFF
NA TRBJ2-3 TRBV27 TRBD2 16 TGTGCCAGCAGCTCCCTATCCGGGGGGTTCACAGATACGCAGTATTTT CASSSLSGGFTDTQYF
NA TRBJ2-5 TRBV6-1 NA 11 TGTGCCAGCAGTGATTTCAAGACCCAGTACTTC CASSDFKTQYF
NA TRBJ2-7 TRBV20-1 NA 11 TGCAGTGCGCATAGCTCCTACGAGCAGTACTTC CSAHSSYEQYF
NA TRBJ2-7 TRBV5-1 TRBD1 15 TGCGCCAGCAGCGGGGGACAGGCTGACTCCTACGAGCAGTACTTC CASSGGQADSYEQYF
NA TRBJ1-1 TRBV6-5 NA 13 TGTGCCAGCAGTACCGAGGCGGGAACTGAAGCTTTCTTT CASSTEAGTEAFF
NA TRBJ1-2 TRBV5-1 TRBD1 14 TGCGCCAGCAGCTTGGGACAGGGAAGATTAGGCTACACCTTC CASSLGQGRLGYTF
NA TRBJ2-5 TRBV15 TRBD2 13 TGTGCCACCAGCAGACGACTAGCGGCCCCCGTGTACTTC CATSRRLAAPVYF
NA TRBJ1-2 TRBV7-9 TRBD1 15 TGTGCCAGCAGCTTAGACGTGACAGGGGGCCCTGGCTACACCTTC CASSLDVTGGPGYTF
NA TRBJ2-3 TRBV19 NA 15 TGTGCCAGTAGTACCCCGGGCCCGACTGGGGATACGCAGTATTTT CASSTPGPTGDTQYF
NA TRBJ1-3 TRBV4-2 NA 16 TGTGCCAGCAGCCAAGTTGCGGCGAGCTCTGGAAACACCATATATTTT CASSQVAASSGNTIYF
NA TRBJ2-1 TRBV25-1 TRBD2 13 TGTGCCAGCAGGTTAGCGGGAGGCAATGAGCAGTTCTTC CASRLAGGNEQFF
NA TRBJ1-4 TRBV25-1 NA 16 TGTGCCAGCAGTGAATGGGCCGGGACCGTTAATGAAAAACTGTTTTTT CASSEWAGTVNEKLFF
NA TRBJ2-1 TRBV11-3 TRBD2 15 TGTGCCAGCAGCCGCGGGACTAGCGGGGGGAATGAGCAGTTCTTC CASSRGTSGGNEQFF
NA TRBJ1-5 TRBV4-1 NA 18 TGCGCCAGCAGCCAAGGGTTGATAAGGGGCAGGGATAATCAGCCCCAGCATTTT CASSQGLIRGRDNQPQHF
few TRBJ1-5 TRBV19 NA 14 TGTGCCAGTAGTTTTTGGGATGAAAATCAGCCCCAGCATTTT CASSFWDENQPQHF
once TRBJ2-3 TRBV7-8 TRBD1 16 TGTGCCAGCAGCTCTACAGGGGGCGCCCCCACAGATACGCAGTATTTT CASSSTGGAPTDTQYF
NA TRBJ1-1 TRBV6-1 TRBD1 16 TGTGCCAGCAGTGAATCGAGGACAGGGGGTCCCACTGAAGCTTTCTTT CASSESRTGGPTEAFF
NA TRBJ2-2 TRBV6-1 NA 12 TGTGCCAGCAGTCGGGGCACCGGGGAGCTGTTTTTT CASSRGTGELFF
once TRBJ1-2 TRBV28 NA 14 TGTGCCAGCAGTTCACCGGGACGGAACTATGGCTACACCTTC CASSSPGRNYGYTF
NA TRBJ2-2 TRBV19 NA 15 TGTGCCAGTAGTATAGACCAGGGTAACACCGGGGAGCTGTTTTTT CASSIDQGNTGELFF
NA TRBJ2-4 TRBV11-3 NA 15 TGTGCCAGCAGCTTAGAGGAGCAGGCGGGGAACATTCAGTACTTC CASSLEEQAGNIQYF
NA TRBJ1-5 TRBV7-8 TRBD1 15 TGTGCCAGCAGCTTAGGGACAGGGGGGGATCAGCCCCAGCATTTT CASSLGTGGDQPQHF
NA TRBJ1-4 TRBV6-6 TRBD1 16 TGTGCCAGCAGTTACTCGGACAGGGGAGGAGGTGAAAAACTGTTTTTT CASSYSDRGGGEKLFF
NA TRBJ2-7 TRBV14 NA 15 TGTGCCAGCTCAAGATATGGGTTAGGGTCCTACGAGCAGTACTTC CASSRYGLGSYEQYF
once TRBJ1-2 TRBV5-6 TRBD1 15 TGTGCCAGCAGCTTACAGGGGGCGGGGCTCTATGGCTACACCTTC CASSLQGAGLYGYTF